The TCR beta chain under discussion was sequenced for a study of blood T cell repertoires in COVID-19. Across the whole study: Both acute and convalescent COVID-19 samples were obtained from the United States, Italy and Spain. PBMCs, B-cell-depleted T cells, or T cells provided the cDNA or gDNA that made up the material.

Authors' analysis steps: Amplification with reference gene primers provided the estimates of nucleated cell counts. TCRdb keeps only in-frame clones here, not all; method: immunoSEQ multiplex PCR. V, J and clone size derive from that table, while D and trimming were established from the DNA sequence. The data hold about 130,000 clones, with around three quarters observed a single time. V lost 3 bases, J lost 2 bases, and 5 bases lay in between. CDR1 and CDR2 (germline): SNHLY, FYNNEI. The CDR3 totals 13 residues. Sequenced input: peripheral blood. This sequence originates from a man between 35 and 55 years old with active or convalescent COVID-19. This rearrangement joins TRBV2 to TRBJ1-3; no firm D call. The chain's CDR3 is CASSEATGNTIYF. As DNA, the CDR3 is TGTGCCAGCAGTGAGGCAACTGGAAACACCATATATTTT.